This is a list of T cell receptor beta chains from one sample in a study of human thymus T cells. Sequencing was performed with immunoSEQ multiplex PCR; in TCRdb, only in-frame clones are kept and a portion is missing. The data contain 54,000 or so clones, approximately 95% of them singletons. Specimen: blood. The receptors here all came from a boy under two years old with a congenital heart defect but otherwise immunologically healthy. The CDR3 runs from the conserved cysteine through the conserved F or W.

TRBV7-8,TRBJ2-1,CASSFTSSEQFF
TRBV30,TRBJ2-7,CAWSGTSGVPVQYF
TRBV4-1,TRBJ2-7,CASSQGGTGGYEQYF
TRBV7-2,TRBJ2-3,CASSWDGTDTQYF
TRBV4-1,TRBJ2-1,CASSHLWSWNEQFF
TRBV10-3,TRBJ2-2,CAISGRVAGGGRGAVF
TRBV10-1,TRBJ2-1,CASSGTSGIRTVNEQFF
TRBV13,TRBJ2-1,CASSLRTSGSDEQFF
TRBV6-1,TRBJ2-7,CASRGYEQYF
TRBV2,TRBJ2-3,CASSPTSWDTQYF
TRBV6-5,TRBJ1-2,CASNRGGAFTGGYTF
TRBV7-3,TRBJ2-1,CASSPTSSYNEQFF
TRBV7-9,TRBJ2-7,CASSKYRGDYEQYF
TRBV25-1,TRBJ1-1,CASSGGQGTEAFF
TRBV27,TRBJ2-7,CASSGGGGEQYF
TRBV5-5,TRBJ1-1,CASLQGPNTEAFF
TRBV4-3,TRBJ2-1,CASSQPRGFF
TRBV13,TRBJ1-2,CASSSTPGQGYGYTF
TRBV4-3,TRBJ1-2,CASSQGRRADYGYTF
TRBV6-4,TRBJ1-2,CASSDGSGLYGYTF
TRBV28,TRBJ2-1,CASSFLPPWKREYEQFF
TRBV27,TRBJ2-1,CASTGGPNEQFF
TRBV4-1,TRBJ2-2,CASSFGLAPTGELFF
TRBV15,TRBJ2-1,CATSGIGYRGDRNEQFF
TRBV5-1,TRBJ2-1,CASSSTWTSANEQFF